This T cell receptor beta chain was observed in a study of graft-versus-host responses after intestinal transplantation. This clone has just one count. Method: immunoSEQ multiplex PCR; TCRdb's copy keeps in-frame clones and lacks some. The table includes approximately 100,000 clones, roughly 88% detected once. Sequenced material: PBMCs, taken 255 days after intestinal transplant. This TCR was sampled from a human patient who received an intestinal transplant, so some T cells may come from the graft donor.

The CDR3 protein is CASSGPQGSMSNQPQHF. Written as DNA, the CDR3 is TGTGCCAGCAGTGGCCCACAGGGGTCCATGAGCAATCAGCCCCAGCATTTT. The chain uses TRBV6-1 and TRBJ1-5, with 7 bases fitting TRBD1. This CDR3 is 17 amino acids long. Germline CDR1 reads MNHNS; CDR2 reads SASEGT. Unmatched junction bases numbered 10, after V lost 4 bases and J lost 1 base.